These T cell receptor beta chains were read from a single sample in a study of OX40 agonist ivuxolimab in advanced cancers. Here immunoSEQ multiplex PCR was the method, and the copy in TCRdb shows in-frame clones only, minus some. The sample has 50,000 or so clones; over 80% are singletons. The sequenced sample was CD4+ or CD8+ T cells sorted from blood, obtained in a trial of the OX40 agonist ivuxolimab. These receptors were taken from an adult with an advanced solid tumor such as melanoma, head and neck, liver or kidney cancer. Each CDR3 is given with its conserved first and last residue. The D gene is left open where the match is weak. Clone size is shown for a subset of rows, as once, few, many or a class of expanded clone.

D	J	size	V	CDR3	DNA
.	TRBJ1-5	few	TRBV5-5	CASSLYPAGDQPQHF	TGTGCCAGCAGCTTGTATCCCGCAGGGGATCAGCCCCAGCATTTT
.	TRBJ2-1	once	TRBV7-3	CASSSDRLGVNEQFF	TGTGCCAGCAGCAGCGACCGACTAGGGGTCAATGAGCAGTTCTTC
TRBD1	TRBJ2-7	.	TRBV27	CASRPKGQAYEQYF	TGTGCCAGCAGACCTAAGGGACAGGCCTACGAGCAGTACTTC
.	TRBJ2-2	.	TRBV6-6	CASRLTGELFF	TGTGCCAGCCGACTCACCGGGGAGCTGTTTTTT
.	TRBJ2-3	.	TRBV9	CASTHQEYF	TGTGCCAGCACCCACCAGGAGTATTTT
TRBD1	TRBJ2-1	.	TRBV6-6	CASSYGGTVDNEQFF	TGTGCCAGCAGTTACGGTGGGACAGTGGACAATGAGCAGTTCTTC
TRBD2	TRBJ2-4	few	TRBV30	CAWTWTGGSKNIQYF	TGTGCCTGGACCTGGACGGGGGGATCCAAAAACATTCAGTACTTC
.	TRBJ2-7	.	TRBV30	CAWSDMGGTEQYF	TGTGCCTGGAGCGACATGGGGGGCACCGAGCAGTACTTC
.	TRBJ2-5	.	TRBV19	CASSSLGRRALETQYF	TGTGCCAGTAGCTCATTAGGGAGGAGGGCCCTCGAGACCCAGTACTTC
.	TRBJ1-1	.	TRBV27	CASSLRGYTEAFF	TGTGCCAGCAGTTTAAGGGGGTACACTGAAGCTTTCTTT
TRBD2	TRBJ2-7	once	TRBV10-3	CATWEGTYEQYF	TGTGCCACCTGGGAGGGGACCTACGAGCAGTACTTC
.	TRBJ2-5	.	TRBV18	CASSQQAETQYF	TGTGCCAGCTCACAGCAGGCCGAGACCCAGTACTTC
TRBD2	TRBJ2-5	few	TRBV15	CATSRDYQAGDSQYF	TGTGCCACCAGCAGAGATTATCAGGCGGGAGACTCCCAGTACTTC
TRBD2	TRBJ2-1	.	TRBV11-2	CASSPLAASSYNEQFF	TGTGCCAGCAGCCCCCTAGCGGCCAGCTCCTACAATGAGCAGTTCTTC